The clone carrying this T cell receptor (beta chain) occurred many times. Its antigen is not known. A unique molecular identifier was carried by every single TCR cDNA molecule. TCRdb reprocessed the 5' RACE reads via MiXCR and lists one record per CDR3 protein. The profile shows about 15,000 distinct CDR3 sequences, around 7.3% of them singletons. As to time point: sample taken at primary tumor resection. Unsorted tumor, nontumor lung tissue or cryopreserved PBMC supplied the whole RNA. CDR1 is KGHDR and CDR2 is SFDVKD in the germline V gene. The CDR3 is 18 amino acids. V was clipped by 2 bases and J by 3 bases; unmatched bases: 6. The entry originates in a study of spatial heterogeneity in lung cancer. As for the study in general: The study observed each unique TCR and UMI combination more than ten times on average in raw reads.

Study-wide results and limits: Tumors with more nonsynonymous mutations had more expanded intratumoral alpha and beta TCRs.

The chain couples TRBV24-1 to TRBJ2-6; 10 bases are shared with TRBD1. The material sequenced was lung tumor tissue, taken at surgery. This receptor was taken from a male donor with early-stage non-small cell lung cancer. The CDR3 is CATSDSGQGRGGANVLTF. In DNA, the CDR3 is TGTGCCACCAGTGATTCGGGACAGGGGCGAGGTGGGGCCAACGTCCTGACTTTC.